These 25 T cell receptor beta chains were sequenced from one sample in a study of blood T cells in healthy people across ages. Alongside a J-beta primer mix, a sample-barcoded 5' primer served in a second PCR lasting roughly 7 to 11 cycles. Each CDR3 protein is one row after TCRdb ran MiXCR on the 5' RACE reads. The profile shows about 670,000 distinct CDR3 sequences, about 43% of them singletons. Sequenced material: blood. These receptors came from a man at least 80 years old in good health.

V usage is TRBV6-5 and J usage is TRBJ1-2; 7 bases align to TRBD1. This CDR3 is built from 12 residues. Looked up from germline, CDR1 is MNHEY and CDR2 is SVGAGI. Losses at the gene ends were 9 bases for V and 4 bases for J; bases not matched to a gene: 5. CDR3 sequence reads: CASCGQAYGYTF. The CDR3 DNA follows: TGTGCCAGTTGCGGACAGGCCTATGGCTACACCTTC.

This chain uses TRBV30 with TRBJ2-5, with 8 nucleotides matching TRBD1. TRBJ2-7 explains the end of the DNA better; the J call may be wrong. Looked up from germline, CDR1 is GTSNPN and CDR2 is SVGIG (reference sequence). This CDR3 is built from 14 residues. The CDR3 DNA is TGTGCCTGGAGGTTGGGGACAGGTCCGTCCGAGCAGTACTTC. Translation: CAWRLGTGPSEQYF.

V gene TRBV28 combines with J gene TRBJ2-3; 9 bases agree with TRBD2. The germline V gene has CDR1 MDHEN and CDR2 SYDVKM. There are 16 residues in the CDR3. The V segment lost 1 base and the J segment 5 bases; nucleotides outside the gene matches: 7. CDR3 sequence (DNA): TGTGCCAGCAGTTTATTAGGATTGCGGGGGGGAGATACGCAGTATTTT. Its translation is CASSLLGLRGGDTQYF.

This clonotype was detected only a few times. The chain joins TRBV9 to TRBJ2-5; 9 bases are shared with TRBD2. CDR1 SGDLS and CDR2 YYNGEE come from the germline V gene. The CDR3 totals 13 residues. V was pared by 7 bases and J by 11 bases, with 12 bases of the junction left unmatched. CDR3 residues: CASAPVLAGEQYF. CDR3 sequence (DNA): TGTGCCAGCGCGCCCGTTTTAGCGGGAGAGCAGTACTTC.

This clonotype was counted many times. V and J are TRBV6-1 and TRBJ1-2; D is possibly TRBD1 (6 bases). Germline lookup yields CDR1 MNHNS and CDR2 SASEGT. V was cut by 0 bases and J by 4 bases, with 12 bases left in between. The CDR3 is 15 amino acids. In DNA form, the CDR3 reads TGTGCCAGCAGTGAAGCTCTTGGGGGCACCTATGGCTACACCTTC. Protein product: CASSEALGGTYGYTF.

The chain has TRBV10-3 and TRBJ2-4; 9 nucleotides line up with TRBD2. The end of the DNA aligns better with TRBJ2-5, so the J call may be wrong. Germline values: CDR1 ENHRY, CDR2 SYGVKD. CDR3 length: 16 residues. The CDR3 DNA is TGTGCCATCGGTGGATCGAGTCGAGCGGGGGGAGAGACCCAGTACTTC. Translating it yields CAIGGSSRAGGETQYF.

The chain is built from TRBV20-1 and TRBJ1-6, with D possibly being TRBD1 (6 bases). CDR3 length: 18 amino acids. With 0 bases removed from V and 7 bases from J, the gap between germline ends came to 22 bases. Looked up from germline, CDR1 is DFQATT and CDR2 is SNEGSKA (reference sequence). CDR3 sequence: CSARDLGQGRGLNSPLHF. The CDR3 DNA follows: TGCAGTGCTAGAGATTTGGGGCAGGGGAGGGGTTTAAATTCACCCCTCCACTTT.

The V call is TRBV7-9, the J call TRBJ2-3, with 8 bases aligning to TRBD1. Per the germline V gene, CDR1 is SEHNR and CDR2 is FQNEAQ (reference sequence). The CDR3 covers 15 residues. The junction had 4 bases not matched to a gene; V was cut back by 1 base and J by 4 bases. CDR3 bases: TGTGCCAGCAGCTTAGGGGTACAGGGGGCAGATACGCAGTATTTT. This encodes CASSLGVQGADTQYF.

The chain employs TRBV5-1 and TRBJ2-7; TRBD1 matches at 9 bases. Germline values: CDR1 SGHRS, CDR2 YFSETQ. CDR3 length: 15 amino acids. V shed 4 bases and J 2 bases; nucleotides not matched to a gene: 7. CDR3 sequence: CASSRQGGAPYEQYF. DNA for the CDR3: TGCGCCAGCAGCAGACAGGGGGGGGCACCCTACGAGCAGTACTTC. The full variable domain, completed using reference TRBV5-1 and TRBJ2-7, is KAGVTQTPRYLIKTRGQQVTLSCSPISGHRSVSWYQQTPGQGLQFLFEYFSETQRNKGNFPGRFSGRQFSNSRSEMNVSTLELGDSALYLCASSRQGGAPYEQYFGPGTRLTVT.

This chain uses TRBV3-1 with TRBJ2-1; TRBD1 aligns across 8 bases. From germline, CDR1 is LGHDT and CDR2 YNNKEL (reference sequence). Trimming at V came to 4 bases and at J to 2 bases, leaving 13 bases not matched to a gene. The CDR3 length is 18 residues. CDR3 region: CASSLVRGRSKPYNEQFF. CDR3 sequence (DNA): TGTGCCAGCAGCCTAGTCAGGGGGCGTTCGAAACCCTACAATGAGCAGTTCTTC.

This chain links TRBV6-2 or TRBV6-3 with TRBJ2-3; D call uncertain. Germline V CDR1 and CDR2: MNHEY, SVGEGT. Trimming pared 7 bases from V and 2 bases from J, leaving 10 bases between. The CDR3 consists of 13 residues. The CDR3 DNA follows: TGTGCCAGCAACCAGGACCACACAGATACGCAGTATTTT. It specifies CASNQDHTDTQYF.

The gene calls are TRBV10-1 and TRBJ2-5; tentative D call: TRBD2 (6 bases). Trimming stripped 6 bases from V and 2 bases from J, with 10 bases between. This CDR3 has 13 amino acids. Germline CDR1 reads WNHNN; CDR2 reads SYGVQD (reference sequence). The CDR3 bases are TGCGCCAGCAGGGGGAGGACACAAGAGACCCAGTACTTC. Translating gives CASRGRTQETQYF.

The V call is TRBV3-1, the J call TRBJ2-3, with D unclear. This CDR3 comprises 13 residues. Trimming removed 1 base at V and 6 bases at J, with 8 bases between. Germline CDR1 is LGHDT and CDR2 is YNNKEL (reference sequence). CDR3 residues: CASSQVYRDTQYF. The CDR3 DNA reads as TGTGCCAGCAGCCAAGTTTATAGGGATACGCAGTATTTT.

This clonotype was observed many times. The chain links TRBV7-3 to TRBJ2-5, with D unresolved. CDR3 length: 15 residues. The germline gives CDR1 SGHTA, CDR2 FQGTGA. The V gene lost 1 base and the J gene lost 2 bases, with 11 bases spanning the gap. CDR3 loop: CASSLSSSRQETQYF. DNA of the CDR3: TGTGCCAGCAGCTTAAGTAGTAGCAGACAAGAGACCCAGTACTTC.

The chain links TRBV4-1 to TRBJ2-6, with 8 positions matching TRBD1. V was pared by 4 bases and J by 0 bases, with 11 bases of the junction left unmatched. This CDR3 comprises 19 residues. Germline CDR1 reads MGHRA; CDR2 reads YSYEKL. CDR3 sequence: CASSPEETGAHSGANVLTF. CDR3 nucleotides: TGCGCCAGCAGCCCCGAGGAGACAGGGGCTCACTCTGGGGCCAACGTCCTGACTTTC.

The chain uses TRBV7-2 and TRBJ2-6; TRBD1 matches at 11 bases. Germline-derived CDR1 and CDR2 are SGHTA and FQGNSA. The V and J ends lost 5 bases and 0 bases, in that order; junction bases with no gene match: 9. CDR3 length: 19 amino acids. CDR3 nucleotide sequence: TGTGCCAGCAGCAGGACAGGGGGCTTGTTTGGCTCTGGGGCCAACGTCCTGACTTTC. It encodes CASSRTGGLFGSGANVLTF.

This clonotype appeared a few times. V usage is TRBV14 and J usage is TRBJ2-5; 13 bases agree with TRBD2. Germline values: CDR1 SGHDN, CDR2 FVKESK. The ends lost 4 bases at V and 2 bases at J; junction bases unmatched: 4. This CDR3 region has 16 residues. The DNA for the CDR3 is TGTGCCAGCAGCCGCCGGGGACTAGCGGGGCAAGAGACCCAGTACTTC. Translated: CASSRRGLAGQETQYF. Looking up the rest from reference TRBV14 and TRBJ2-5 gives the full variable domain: EAGVTQFPSHSVIEKGQTVTLRCDPISGHDNLYWYRRVMGKEIKFLLHFVKESKQDESGMPNNRFLAERTGGTYSTLKVQPAELEDSGVYFCASSRRGLAGQETQYFGPGTRLLVL.

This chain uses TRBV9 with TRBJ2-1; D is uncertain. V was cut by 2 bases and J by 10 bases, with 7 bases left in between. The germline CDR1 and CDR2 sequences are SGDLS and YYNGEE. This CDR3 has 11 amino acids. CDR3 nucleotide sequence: TGTGCCAGCAGCGTTGGAGCCGAGCAGTTCTTC. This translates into CASSVGAEQFF.

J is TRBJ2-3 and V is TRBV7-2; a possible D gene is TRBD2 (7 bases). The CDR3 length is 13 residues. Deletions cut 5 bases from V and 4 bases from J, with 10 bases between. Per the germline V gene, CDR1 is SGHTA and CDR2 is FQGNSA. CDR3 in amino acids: CASSRGGPDTQYF. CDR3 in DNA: TGTGCCAGCAGCAGGGGGGGTCCAGATACGCAGTATTTT.

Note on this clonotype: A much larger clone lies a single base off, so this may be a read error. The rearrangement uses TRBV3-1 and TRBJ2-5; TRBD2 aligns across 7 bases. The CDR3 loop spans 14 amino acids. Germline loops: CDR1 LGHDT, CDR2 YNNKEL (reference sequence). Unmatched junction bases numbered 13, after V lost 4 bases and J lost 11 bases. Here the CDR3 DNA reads TGTGCCAGCAGCCGCCGGGGGGAGACGAATGAGCAGTACTTC. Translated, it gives CASSRRGETNEQYF.

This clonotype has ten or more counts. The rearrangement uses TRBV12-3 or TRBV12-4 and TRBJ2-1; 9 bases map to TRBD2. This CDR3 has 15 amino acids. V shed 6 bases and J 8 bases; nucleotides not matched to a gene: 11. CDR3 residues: CASSGQRGARDEQFF. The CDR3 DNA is TGTGCCAGCAGCGGCCAGCGGGGGGCCAGGGATGAGCAGTTCTTC.

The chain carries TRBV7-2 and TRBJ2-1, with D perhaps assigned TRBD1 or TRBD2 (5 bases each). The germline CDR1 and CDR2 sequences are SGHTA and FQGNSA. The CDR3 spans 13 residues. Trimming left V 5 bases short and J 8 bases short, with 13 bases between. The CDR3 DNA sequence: TGTGCCAGCAGCGGACCCCGGGACCATGAGCAGTTCTTC. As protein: CASSGPRDHEQFF.

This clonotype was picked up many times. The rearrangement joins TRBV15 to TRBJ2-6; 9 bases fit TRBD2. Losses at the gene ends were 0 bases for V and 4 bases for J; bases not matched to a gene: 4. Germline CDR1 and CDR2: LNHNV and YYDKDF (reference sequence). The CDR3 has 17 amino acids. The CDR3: CATSRDLAGNGANVLTF. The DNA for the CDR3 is TGTGCCACCAGCAGAGATCTAGCGGGAAACGGGGCCAACGTCCTGACTTTC.

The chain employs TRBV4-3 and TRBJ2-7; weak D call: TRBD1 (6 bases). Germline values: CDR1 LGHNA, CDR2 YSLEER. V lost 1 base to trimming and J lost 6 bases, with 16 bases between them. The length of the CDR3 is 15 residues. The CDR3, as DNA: TGCGCCAGCAGCCAAGCTCGGTTGAGGGGGAGCGAGCAGTACTTC. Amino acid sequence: CASSQARLRGSEQYF.

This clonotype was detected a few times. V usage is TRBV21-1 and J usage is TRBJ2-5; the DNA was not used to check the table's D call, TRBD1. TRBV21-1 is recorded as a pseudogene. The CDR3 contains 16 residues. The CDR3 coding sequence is TGTGCCACCTTGGTGTATCGGGGACAGGGGAAAGAGACCCAGTACTTC. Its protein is CATLVYRGQGKETQYF.